This T cell receptor beta chain was recorded in a study of neurological immune-mediated disorders. Study-wide results and caveats: In HTLV-1-associated myelopathy, TCR clonal expansion was greatest, and in multiple sclerosis it was least, below healthy controls.

This clonotype was detected many times. Its cognate antigen is unknown. The CDR3 runs to 15 residues. The germline V gene has CDR1 LGHDT and CDR2 YNNKEL (reference sequence). Deletions cut 1 base from V and 2 bases from J, with 11 bases between. Maryland, USA blood bank volunteers served as healthy controls. For the unsorted libraries, 2 million PBMCs stored at -80 C served as input. The output of every sequencing run, over 180 million TCR-beta sequences, came from 15-18 subjects. One entry per CDR3 protein, called by TCRdb with MiXCR from the 5' RACE reads. Among 75,000 to 95,000 distinct CDR3 sequences, approximately 17% were seen once, and the ten largest hold just over 15%.

The receptor was isolated from a woman in her forties in good health. This chain uses TRBV3-1 with TRBJ2-5; D remains unclear. The sequenced material came from PBMCs. The CDR3 nucleotides read TGTGCCAGCAGCCAAGGCGACTCATTTCAAGAGACCCAGTACTTC. Protein sequence: CASSQGDSFQETQYF.